This is a list of T cell receptor beta chains from one sample in a study of regulatory T cells in long-lasting Graves disease. A single record per CDR3 protein comes from TCRdb applying MiXCR to the multiplex PCR reads. The sample has 500,000 to 700,000 distinct CDR3 sequences, 30% seen once; the top ten hold under 55%. The sequences come from peripheral blood mononuclear cells (PBMCs), collected when the disease was refractory, from a patient treated with antithyroid drugs. These receptor sequences come from a female donor with Graves disease. Both conserved end residues are part of each CDR3. D genes are given only for firm matches. Clone size is stated in some rows and not others, as once, few, many or a class when expanded.

J gene,clone size,V gene,D gene,CDR3 DNA,CDR3 protein
TRBJ1-1,NA,TRBV19,NA,TGTGCCAGTAGCCTTGGAACAGGAAGCACTGAAGCTTTCTTT,CASSLGTGSTEAFF
TRBJ1-5,few,TRBV30,TRBD1,TGTGCCTGGAGCGCGGGACAGGGGGTTGTTCAGCCCCAGCATTTT,CAWSAGQGVVQPQHF
TRBJ1-6,few,TRBV6-5,TRBD1,TGTGCCAGCAGTTCCATTCGACAGGGACGGTATAATTCGCCCCTCCACTTT,CASSSIRQGRYNSPLHF
TRBJ1-6,few,TRBV10-3,TRBD1,TGTGCCACAAGAGCTGGGACAGGGGGCTCCTATAATTCACCCCTCCACTTT,CATRAGTGGSYNSPLHF
TRBJ1-2,NA,TRBV5-1,NA,TGCGCCAGCAGCTTGTTCGATGAGAGCTATGGCTACACCTTC,CASSLFDESYGYTF
TRBJ2-2,NA,TRBV20-1,TRBD1,TGCAGTGCTAGGCTGGACAGGGGAACCGGGGAGCTGTTTTTT,CSARLDRGTGELFF
TRBJ1-1,few,TRBV19,TRBD1,TGTGCCAGTAGTTGGCAGGGGGCTTTTAACACTGAAGCTTTCTTT,CASSWQGAFNTEAFF
TRBJ2-7,NA,TRBV5-1,TRBD2,TGCGCCAGCAGCCCCTCCGGGAGGGCGGTTGGCGAGCAGTACTTC,CASSPSGRAVGEQYF
TRBJ2-4,few,TRBV20-1,TRBD1,TGCAGTGCTCACAGGGGGCTAGCCAAAAACATTCAGTACTTC,CSAHRGLAKNIQYF
TRBJ2-4,NA,TRBV3-1,NA,TGTGCCAGCAGCCATGCCGTAGCCAAAAACATTCAGTACTTC,CASSHAVAKNIQYF
TRBJ1-2,NA,TRBV7-2,NA,TGTGCCAGCAGCTTAGGATTCGACAGAGCTAACTATGGCTACACCTTC,CASSLGFDRANYGYTF
TRBJ1-2,NA,TRBV19,NA,TGTGCCAGTAGTATCATAAACAGCAACTATGGCTACACCTTC,CASSIINSNYGYTF
TRBJ2-5,NA,TRBV3-1,NA,TGTGCCAGCAGCCCACGAGGACGGGATCCCCAAGAGACCCAGTACTTC,CASSPRGRDPQETQYF
TRBJ1-6,NA,TRBV7-9,NA,TGTGCCAGCAGCGCTGGGATAATAGGGGATTCACCCCTCCACTTT,CASSAGIIGDSPLHF
TRBJ2-5,few,TRBV7-2,NA,TGTGCCAGCAGCTCGCCACCGGGGCGGAACCAAGAGACCCAGTACTTC,CASSSPPGRNQETQYF
TRBJ1-5,few,TRBV12-3/TRBV12-4,NA,TGTGCCAGCAGTAGGGAATCCGGCAATCAGCCCCAGCATTTT,CASSRESGNQPQHF
TRBJ2-7,few,TRBV29-1,NA,TGCAGCGTTGAAAGGGGGGAAGGCCCCTACGAGCAGTACTTC,CSVERGEGPYEQYF
TRBJ1-3,NA,TRBV29-1,TRBD1,TGCAGCGTTGGGGACAGGGACGGGAACACCATATATTTT,CSVGDRDGNTIYF
TRBJ2-5,few,TRBV3-1,TRBD2,TGTGCCAGCAGCGAAAGCCCGCACGGACTAGCAGAGACCCAGTACTTC,CASSESPHGLAETQYF
TRBJ2-1,once,TRBV28,TRBD2,TGTGCCACCATAAGCGGGAGAAGCTCCTACAATGAGCAGTTCTTC,CATISGRSSYNEQFF
TRBJ1-6,NA,TRBV11-2,NA,TGTGCCGGCAGCCGTCAGGGGCTCTCCTATAATTCACCCCTCCACTTT,CAGSRQGLSYNSPLHF
TRBJ2-4,many,TRBV28,NA,TGTGCCAGCAGTTTTATTAATCTCAGGGATCTAGCCAAAAACATTCAGTACTTC,CASSFINLRDLAKNIQYF
TRBJ2-3,NA,TRBV10-3,TRBD2,TGTGCCATCAGTGAGTCCTCTAGCGGGGTGGGAGATACGCAGTATTTT,CAISESSSGVGDTQYF
TRBJ2-5,NA,TRBV2,TRBD1,TGTGCCAGCAGCCGGACAGGGTCCGTTGAGACCCAGTACTTC,CASSRTGSVETQYF
TRBJ1-6,few,TRBV28,NA,TGTGCCAGCAGAGCCTCCGGGACACTGAATAATTCACCCCTCCACTTT,CASRASGTLNNSPLHF
TRBJ1-2,many,TRBV6-1,NA,TGTGCCAGCAGCAGGGATGGCTACACCTTC,CASSRDGYTF
TRBJ1-1,few,TRBV30,NA,TGTGCCTGGAGTTCCCTCAGGGTGAACACTGAAGCTTTCTTT,CAWSSLRVNTEAFF
TRBJ1-5,NA,TRBV3-1,TRBD1,TGTGCCAGCAGCCAAGGTCTACGGACAGGGCTCAGCAATCAGCCCCAGCATTTT,CASSQGLRTGLSNQPQHF
TRBJ1-1,NA,TRBV9,NA,TGTGCCAGCAGCGACCGGGACTCTGAAGCTTTCTTT,CASSDRDSEAFF
TRBJ1-6,many,TRBV12-3/TRBV12-4,NA,TGTGCCAGCAGTGCCGGTAGAGGGGATTCACCCCTCCACTTT,CASSAGRGDSPLHF
TRBJ1-4,few,TRBV20-1,NA,TGCAGTGCCGGAGGGACAACGAATGAAAAACTGTTTTTT,CSAGGTTNEKLFF
TRBJ2-2,NA,TRBV5-6,NA,TGTGCCAGCAGCTTGGGAGGTACAGCTGATACCGGGGGGCTGTTTTTT,CASSLGGTADTGGLFF
TRBJ2-2,many,TRBV12-3/TRBV12-4,NA,TGTGCCAGCAGTTTTCGACAGGTTGACACCGGGGAGCTGTTTTTT,CASSFRQVDTGELFF
TRBJ2-4,NA,TRBV28,NA,TGTGCCAGCAGTCCCAAGGGGCGGACAGATCTAGCCAAAAACATTCAGTACTTC,CASSPKGRTDLAKNIQYF
TRBJ1-1,NA,TRBV20-1,NA,TGCAGTGCTAGAGGGAGAACGTTTGGGACTGAAGCTTTCTTT,CSARGRTFGTEAFF
TRBJ2-5,NA,TRBV9,TRBD1,TGTGCCAGCAGCGCGACAGGGAGAGGGGAGACCCAGTACTTC,CASSATGRGETQYF
TRBJ1-3,NA,TRBV7-3,NA,TGTGCCAGCAGCTTGGGGGGCTCGGCTGGAAACACCATATATTTT,CASSLGGSAGNTIYF
TRBJ2-5,NA,TRBV11-2,NA,TGTGCCAGCAGCTTTACATTGTTAGAGACCCAGTACTTC,CASSFTLLETQYF
TRBJ2-3,NA,TRBV29-1,TRBD2,TGCAGCGTTGTACTAGCGGGATTTCAGTTTGTGACAGATACGCAGTATTTT,CSVVLAGFQFVTDTQYF
TRBJ1-1,few,TRBV29-1,NA,TGCAGCGTTGGTCAAGGGGGGGGCGCGAACACTGAAGCTTTCTTT,CSVGQGGGANTEAFF
TRBJ1-2,NA,TRBV19,NA,TGTGCCAGTAGTATCTATGGCGGCTACACCTTC,CASSIYGGYTF
TRBJ2-5,few,TRBV6-5,TRBD2,TGTGCCAGCAGTTATCGGACTAGCGGGACAGAGACCCAGTACTTC,CASSYRTSGTETQYF
TRBJ2-1,NA,TRBV3-1,TRBD2,TGTGCCAGCAGTAGAGCGGGAGACACCTACAATGAGCAGTTCTTC,CASSRAGDTYNEQFF
TRBJ1-2,few,TRBV18,NA,TGTGCCAGCTCACCTCGACAAGATCACTATAACTATGGCTACACCTTC,CASSPRQDHYNYGYTF